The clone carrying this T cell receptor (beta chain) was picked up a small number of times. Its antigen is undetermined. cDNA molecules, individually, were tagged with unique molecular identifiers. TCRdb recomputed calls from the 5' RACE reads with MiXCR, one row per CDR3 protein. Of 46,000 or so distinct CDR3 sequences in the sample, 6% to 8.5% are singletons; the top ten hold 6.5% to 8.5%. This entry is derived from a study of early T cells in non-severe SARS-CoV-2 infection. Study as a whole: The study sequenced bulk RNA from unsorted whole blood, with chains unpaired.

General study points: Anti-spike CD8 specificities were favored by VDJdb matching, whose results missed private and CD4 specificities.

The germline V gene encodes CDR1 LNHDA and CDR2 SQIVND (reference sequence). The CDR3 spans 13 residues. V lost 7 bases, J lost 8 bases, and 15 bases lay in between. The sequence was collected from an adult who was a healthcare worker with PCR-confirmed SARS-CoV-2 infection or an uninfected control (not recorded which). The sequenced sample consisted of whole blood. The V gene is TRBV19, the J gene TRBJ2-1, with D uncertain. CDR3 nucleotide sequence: TGTGCCAGTACCTTCCCCGGTCGGGATGAGCAGTTCTTC. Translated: CASTFPGRDEQFF.